This T cell receptor (beta chain) derives from a study of spatial heterogeneity in lung cancer. Study-level background: Raw reads contained each unique TCR and UMI combination more than ten times on average.

This clonotype was seen more than once but under ten times. The CDR3 runs to 14 residues. The germline V and J ends were trimmed by 4 bases and 4 bases, with 16 bases remaining between them. From germline, CDR1 is SQVTM and CDR2 ANQGSEA. Time point indicated: blood at routine non-recurrence follow-up after resection. Via MiXCR, TCRdb re-called the 5' RACE reads, giving one row per CDR3 protein. The table includes 100,000 to 120,000 distinct CDR3 sequences, 11% detected once. Specimen: PBMCs, collected at follow-up. This receptor was taken from a female donor with early-stage non-small cell lung cancer. The J gene is TRBJ1-2, the V gene TRBV29-1, with a weak D call TRBD1 (5 bases). CDR3 loop: CSVVLTARSYGYTF. CDR3 DNA sequence: TGCAGCGTTGTATTGACAGCTAGGAGCTATGGCTACACCTTC.